This T cell receptor (beta chain) was identified during a study of blood T cell repertoires in COVID-19 (dated by TCRdb to between 2020 and 2021). In terms of the full investigation: Collaborator samples came from the United States, Italy and Spain and covered acute and convalescent phases of COVID-19. The material from the prospective study consisted of cDNA or gDNA derived from T cells, B-cell-depleted T cells, or PBMCs. Deeply sampled blood TCRbeta repertoires from subjects exposed to, actively infected with, or recovered from COVID-19 were included in the dataset. The repertoires were released in a freely available public database meant as a resource for research on the immune response to SARS-CoV-2. Samples came from the ongoing ImmuneRACE study (first 160 participants) plus 1,254 subjects from 6 global collaborators. Nearly every sample came with metadata listing a de-identified subject ID, COVID-19 status, age in years and sex. Where available, HLA class I and class II types were obtained from metadata supplied by the sample provider rather than from assay-based typing.

The V end loses 0 bases and the J end loses 8 bases, and a stretch of 18 bases separates them. The CDR3 spans 16 residues, from the cysteine through the phenylalanine. Kept here is only the CDR3 DNA, which spans 48 bases and is read in frame from base 1. The germline V gene supplies CDR1 SGDLS and CDR2 YYNGEE. General findings and caveats noted by the study authors: Clinical and demographic metadata were provided uncurated, with the amount varying by source and participant.

In its sample, this clone was seen once. This receptor's antigen is unknown. No base quality information exists; no much larger clone differs at one position. TCRbeta CDR3 regions were amplified from genomic DNA by means of the immunoSEQ Assay, a bias-controlled multiplex PCR. From the authors' description of their analysis: Within the assay, amplification of reference gene primers was used to estimate how many nucleated cells each sample contained. To quantify the absolute abundance of each unique TCRbeta CDR3 rearrangement, sequence reads were collapsed and filtered. Productive Simpson clonality was computed per sample as the square root of Simpson's diversity index over productive rearrangements. TCRdb carries this immuneACCESS record with in-frame sequences only. Its versions omit some clonotypes, under half of them owing to an unresolved V gene in the studies checked, with the rest unexplained. That table supplies the V and J calls and clone size; D and trimming were determined from the DNA. This sample has approximately 130,000 clones in its table, and just over 75% of those were observed once. The ten largest clonotypes hold less than 14% of the sample.

The collaborating institutions used their own protocols to collect whole blood in K2EDTA tubes. For TCRbeta analysis, collaborator samples were shipped as frozen whole blood, as isolated PBMCs, or as DNA extracted from either sample type. The receptor chain draws on TRBV9 and TRBJ2-1; the D segment could be TRBD1, given 6 matching bases. Sequencing was done on a sample of peripheral blood. This clonotype was sampled from a human donor in a cohort sampled during active COVID-19. This receptor has the CDR3 CASSVGDRQNVDEQFF. The sequence in DNA is TGTGCCAGCAGCGTAGGCGACAGGCAGAATGTGGATGAGCAGTTCTTC.